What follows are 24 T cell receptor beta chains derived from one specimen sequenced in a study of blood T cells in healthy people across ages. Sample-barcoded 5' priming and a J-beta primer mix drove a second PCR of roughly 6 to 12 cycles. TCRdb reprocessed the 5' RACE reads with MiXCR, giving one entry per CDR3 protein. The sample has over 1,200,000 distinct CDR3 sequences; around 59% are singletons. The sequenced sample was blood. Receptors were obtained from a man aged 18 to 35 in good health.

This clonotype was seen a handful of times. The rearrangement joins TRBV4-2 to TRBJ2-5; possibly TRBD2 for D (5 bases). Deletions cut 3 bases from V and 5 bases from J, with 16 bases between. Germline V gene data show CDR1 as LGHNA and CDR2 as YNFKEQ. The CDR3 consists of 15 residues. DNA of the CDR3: TGTGCCAGCAGCCATCCGGACTCGCTCGGTGAGACCCAGTACTTC. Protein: CASSHPDSLGETQYF.

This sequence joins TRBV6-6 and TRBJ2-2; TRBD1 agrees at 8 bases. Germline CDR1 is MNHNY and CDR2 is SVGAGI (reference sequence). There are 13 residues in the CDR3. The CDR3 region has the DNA TGTGCTCAGGGCAGGGGGCCCACCGGGGAGCTGTTTTTT. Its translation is CAQGRGPTGELFF.

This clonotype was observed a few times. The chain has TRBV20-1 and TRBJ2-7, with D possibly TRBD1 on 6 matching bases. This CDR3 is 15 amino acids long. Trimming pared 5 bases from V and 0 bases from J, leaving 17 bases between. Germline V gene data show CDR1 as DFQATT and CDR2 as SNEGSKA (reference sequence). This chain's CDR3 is CSAYQQGQSSYEQYF. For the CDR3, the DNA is TGCAGTGCTTATCAACAGGGCCAGAGCTCCTACGAGCAGTACTTC.

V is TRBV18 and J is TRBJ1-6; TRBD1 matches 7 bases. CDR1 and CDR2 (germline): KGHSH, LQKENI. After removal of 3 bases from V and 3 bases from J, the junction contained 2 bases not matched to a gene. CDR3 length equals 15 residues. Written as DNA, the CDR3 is TGTGCCAGCTCACCGGGGGACAGCTATAATTCACCCCTCCACTTT. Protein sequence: CASSPGDSYNSPLHF.

The CDR3 region has the DNA TGTGCCAGCAGCCCTTTACAGGGGGAGAACTATGGCTACACCTTC. It codes for CASSPLQGENYGYTF. The V and J genes are TRBV14 and TRBJ1-2; the match to TRBD1 covers 8 bases. The germline V gene encodes CDR1 SGHDN and CDR2 FVKESK. V gave up 4 bases and J gave up 2 bases; unmatched junction bases: 6. The CDR3 spans 15 residues.

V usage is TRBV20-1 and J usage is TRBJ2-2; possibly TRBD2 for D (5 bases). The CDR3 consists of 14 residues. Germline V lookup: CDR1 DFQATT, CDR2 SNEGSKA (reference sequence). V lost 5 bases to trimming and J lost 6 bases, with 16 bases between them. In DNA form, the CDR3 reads TGCAGTGCTCCTCACTTACGGGGTCCCGGGGAGCTGTTTTTT. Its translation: CSAPHLRGPGELFF.

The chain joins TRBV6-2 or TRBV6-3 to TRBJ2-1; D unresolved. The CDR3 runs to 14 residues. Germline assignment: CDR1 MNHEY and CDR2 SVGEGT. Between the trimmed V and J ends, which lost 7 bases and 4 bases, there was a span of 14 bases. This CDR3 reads CASTTANTYNEQFF. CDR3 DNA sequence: TGTGCCAGCACAACAGCTAACACTTACAATGAGCAGTTCTTC.

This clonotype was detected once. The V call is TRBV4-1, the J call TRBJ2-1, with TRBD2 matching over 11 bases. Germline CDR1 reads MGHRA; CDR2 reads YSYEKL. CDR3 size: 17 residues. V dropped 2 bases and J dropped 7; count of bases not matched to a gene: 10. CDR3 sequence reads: CASSQTLGTSGVNEQFF. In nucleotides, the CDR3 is TGCGCCAGCAGCCAAACCCTAGGGACTAGCGGAGTTAATGAGCAGTTCTTC.

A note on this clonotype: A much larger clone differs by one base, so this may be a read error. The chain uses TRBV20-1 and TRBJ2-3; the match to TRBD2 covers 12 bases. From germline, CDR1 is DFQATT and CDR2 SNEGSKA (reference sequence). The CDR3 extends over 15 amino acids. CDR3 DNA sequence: TGCGGTGCTAGCGGGGGGGCGGGTCAAACAGATACGCAGTATTTT. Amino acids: CGASGGAGQTDTQYF.

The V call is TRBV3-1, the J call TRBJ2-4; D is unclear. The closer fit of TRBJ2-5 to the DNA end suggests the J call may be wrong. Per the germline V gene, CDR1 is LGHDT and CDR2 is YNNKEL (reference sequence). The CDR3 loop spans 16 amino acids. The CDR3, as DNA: TGTGCCAGCAGCCAAGATCTAGTTGAGTTTATGGAGACCCAGTACTTC. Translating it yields CASSQDLVEFMETQYF.

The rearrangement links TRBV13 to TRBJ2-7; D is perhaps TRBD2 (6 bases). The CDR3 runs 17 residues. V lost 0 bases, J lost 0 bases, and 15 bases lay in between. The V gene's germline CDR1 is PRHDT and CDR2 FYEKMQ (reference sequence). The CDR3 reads CASSLGLRTEGSYEQYF. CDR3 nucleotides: TGTGCCAGCAGCTTAGGCCTAAGAACGGAGGGCTCCTACGAGCAGTACTTC. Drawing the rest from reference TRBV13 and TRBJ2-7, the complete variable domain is AAGVIQSPRHLIKEKRETATLKCYPIPRHDTVYWYQQGPGQDPQFLISFYEKMQSDKGSIPDRFSAQQFSDYHSELNMSSLELGDSALYFCASSLGLRTEGSYEQYFGPGTRLTVT.

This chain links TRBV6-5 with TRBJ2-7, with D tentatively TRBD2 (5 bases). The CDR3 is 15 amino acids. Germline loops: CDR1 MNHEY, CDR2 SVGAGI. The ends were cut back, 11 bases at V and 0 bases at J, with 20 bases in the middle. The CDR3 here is CAGKPRNGISYEQYF. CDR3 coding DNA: TGTGCCGGCAAACCCCGGAACGGGATCTCCTACGAGCAGTACTTC.

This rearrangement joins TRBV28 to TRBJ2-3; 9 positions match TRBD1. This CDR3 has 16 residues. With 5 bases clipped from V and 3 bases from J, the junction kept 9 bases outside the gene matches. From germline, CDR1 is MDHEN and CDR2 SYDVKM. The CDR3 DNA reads TGTGCCAGCAGTGTAACCGGGACAGGGTTAACAGATACGCAGTATTTT. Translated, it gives CASSVTGTGLTDTQYF.

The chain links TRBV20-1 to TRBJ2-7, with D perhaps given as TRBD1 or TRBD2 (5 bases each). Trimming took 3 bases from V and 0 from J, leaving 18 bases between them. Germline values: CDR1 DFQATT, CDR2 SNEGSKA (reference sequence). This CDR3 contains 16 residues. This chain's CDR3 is CSARPSPGGGSYEQYF. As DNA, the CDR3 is TGCAGTGCTAGGCCTAGCCCAGGTGGGGGCTCCTACGAGCAGTACTTC.

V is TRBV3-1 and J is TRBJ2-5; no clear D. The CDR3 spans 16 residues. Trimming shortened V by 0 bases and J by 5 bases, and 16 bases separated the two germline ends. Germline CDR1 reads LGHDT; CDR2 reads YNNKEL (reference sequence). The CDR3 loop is CASSQDRLGALETQYF. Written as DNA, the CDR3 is TGTGCCAGCAGCCAAGACAGACTGGGTGCGTTGGAGACCCAGTACTTC.

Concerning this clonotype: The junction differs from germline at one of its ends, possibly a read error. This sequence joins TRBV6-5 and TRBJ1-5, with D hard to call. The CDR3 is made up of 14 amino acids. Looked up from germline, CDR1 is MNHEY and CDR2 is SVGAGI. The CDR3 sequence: CASSYSSATQPQHF. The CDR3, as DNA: TGTGCCAGCAGTTACTCTTCAGCGACCCAGCCTCAGCATTTT.

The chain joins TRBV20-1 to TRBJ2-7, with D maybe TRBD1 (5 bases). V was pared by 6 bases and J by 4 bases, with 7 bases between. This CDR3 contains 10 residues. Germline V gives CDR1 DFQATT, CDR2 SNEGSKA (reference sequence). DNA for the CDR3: TGCAGTGCCAACAGGTACGAGCAGTACTTC. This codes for CSANRYEQYF.

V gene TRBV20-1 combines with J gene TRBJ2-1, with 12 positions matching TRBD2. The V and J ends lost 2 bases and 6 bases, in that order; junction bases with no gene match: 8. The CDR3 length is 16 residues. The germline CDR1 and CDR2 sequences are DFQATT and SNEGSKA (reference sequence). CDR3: CSARSLTSGGGNEQFF. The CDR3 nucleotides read TGCAGTGCTAGATCCCTGACTAGCGGGGGCGGCAATGAGCAGTTCTTC.

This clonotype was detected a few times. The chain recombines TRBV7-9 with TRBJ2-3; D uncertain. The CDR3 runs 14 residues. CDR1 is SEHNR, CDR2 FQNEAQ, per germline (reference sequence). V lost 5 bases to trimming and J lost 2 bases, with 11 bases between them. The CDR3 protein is CASSKNAYTDTQYF. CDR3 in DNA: TGTGCCAGCAGCAAGAACGCGTACACAGATACGCAGTATTTT.

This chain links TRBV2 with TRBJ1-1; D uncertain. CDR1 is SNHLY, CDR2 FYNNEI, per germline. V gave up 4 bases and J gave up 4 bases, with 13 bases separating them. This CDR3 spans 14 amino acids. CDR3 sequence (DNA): TGTGCCAGCAGTGTGGACCGACGGGCCACTGAAGCTTTCTTT. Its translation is CASSVDRRATEAFF.

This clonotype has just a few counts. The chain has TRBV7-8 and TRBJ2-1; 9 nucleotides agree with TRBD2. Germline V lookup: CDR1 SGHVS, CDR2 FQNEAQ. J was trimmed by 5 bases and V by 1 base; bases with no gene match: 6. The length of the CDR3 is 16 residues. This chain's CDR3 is CASSLDFSGRNNEQFF. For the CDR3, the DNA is TGTGCCAGCAGCTTAGACTTTAGCGGGAGAAACAATGAGCAGTTCTTC.

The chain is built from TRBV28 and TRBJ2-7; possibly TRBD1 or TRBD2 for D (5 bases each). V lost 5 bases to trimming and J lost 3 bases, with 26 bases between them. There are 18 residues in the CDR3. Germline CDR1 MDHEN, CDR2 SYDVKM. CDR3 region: CASSLDVSWGTGYYEQYF. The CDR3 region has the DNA TGTGCCAGCAGTCTAGACGTTAGTTGGGGGACGGGTTACTACGAGCAGTACTTC.

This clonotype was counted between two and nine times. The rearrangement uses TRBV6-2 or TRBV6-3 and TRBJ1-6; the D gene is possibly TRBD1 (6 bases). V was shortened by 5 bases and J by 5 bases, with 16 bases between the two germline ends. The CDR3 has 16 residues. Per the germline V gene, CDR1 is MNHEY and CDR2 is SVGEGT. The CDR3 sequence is CASSPRDGDNNSPLHF. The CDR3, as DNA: TGTGCCAGCAGTCCGCGGGATGGGGACAATAATTCACCCCTCCACTTT.

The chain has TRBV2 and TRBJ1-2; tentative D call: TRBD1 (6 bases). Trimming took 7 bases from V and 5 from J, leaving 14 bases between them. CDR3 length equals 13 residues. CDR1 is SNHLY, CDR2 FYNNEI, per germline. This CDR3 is CASTPLGAYGYTF. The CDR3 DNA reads TGTGCCAGCACGCCCTTGGGGGCATATGGCTACACCTTC.